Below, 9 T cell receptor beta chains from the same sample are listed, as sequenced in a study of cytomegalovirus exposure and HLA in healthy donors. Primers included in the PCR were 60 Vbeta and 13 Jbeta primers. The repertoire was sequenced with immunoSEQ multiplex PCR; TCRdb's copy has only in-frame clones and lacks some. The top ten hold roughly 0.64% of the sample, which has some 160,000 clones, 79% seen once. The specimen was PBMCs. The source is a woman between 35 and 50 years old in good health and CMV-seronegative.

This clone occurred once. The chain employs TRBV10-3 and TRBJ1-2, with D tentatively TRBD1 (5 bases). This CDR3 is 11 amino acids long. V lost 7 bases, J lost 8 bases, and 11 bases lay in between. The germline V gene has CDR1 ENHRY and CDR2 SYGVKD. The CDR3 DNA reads TGTGCCATCACGGGGGATGAGGGCTACACCTTC. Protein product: CAITGDEGYTF.

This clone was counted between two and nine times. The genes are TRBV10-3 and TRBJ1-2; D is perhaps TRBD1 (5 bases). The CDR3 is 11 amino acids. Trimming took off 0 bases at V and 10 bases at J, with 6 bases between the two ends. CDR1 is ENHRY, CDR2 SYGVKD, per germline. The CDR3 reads CAISESGLYTF. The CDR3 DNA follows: TGTGCCATCAGTGAGTCGGGACTCTACACCTTC.

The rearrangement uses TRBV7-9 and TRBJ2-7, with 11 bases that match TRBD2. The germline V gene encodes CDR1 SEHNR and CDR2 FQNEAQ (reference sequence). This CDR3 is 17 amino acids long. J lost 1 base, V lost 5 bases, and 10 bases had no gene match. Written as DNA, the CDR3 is TGTGCCAGCAGCCCAATTAGCGGGAGGGCCCCGTCCTACGAGCAGTACTTC. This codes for CASSPISGRAPSYEQYF.

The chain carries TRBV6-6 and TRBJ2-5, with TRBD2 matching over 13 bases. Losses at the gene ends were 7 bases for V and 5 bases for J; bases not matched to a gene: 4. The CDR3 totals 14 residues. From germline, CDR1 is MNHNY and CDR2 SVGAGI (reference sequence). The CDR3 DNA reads TGTGCCAGCACACTACTAGCGGGAGGGGAGACCCAGTACTTC. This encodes CASTLLAGGETQYF.

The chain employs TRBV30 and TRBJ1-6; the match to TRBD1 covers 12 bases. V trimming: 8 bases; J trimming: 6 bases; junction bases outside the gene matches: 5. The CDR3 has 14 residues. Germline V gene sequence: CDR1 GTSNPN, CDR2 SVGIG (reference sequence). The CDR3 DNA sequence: TGTGCCGGGGACAGGGGGCGAGGTAATTCACCCCTCCACTTT. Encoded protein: CAGDRGRGNSPLHF.

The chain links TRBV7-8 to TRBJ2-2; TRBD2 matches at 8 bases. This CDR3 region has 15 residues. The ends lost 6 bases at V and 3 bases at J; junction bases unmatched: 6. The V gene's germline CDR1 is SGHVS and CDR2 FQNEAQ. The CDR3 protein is CASRTGTRDTGELFF. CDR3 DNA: TGTGCCAGCAGAACCGGGACTAGAGACACCGGGGAGCTGTTTTTT.

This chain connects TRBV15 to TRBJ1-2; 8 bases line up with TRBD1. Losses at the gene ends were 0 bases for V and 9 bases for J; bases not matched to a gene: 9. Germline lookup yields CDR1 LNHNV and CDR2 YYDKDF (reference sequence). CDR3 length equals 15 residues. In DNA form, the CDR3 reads TGTGCCACCAGCAGAGAGACAGGGGTCCTTGGAAGCTACACCTTC. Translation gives CATSRETGVLGSYTF.

This CDR3 is CASSGAGSNQPQHF. The CDR3, as DNA: TGTGCCAGCTCAGGTGCGGGAAGCAATCAGCCCCAGCATTTT. V and J are TRBV7-9 and TRBJ1-5; D gene unclear. This CDR3 contains 14 residues. CDR1 and CDR2 from the germline V gene are SEHNR and FQNEAQ (reference sequence). Trimming cost V 8 bases and J 1 base, with 12 bases left between them.

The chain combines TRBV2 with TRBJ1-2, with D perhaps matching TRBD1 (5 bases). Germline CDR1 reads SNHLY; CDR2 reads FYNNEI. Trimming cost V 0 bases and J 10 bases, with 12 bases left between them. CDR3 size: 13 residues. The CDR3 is CASSEAHRQVYTF. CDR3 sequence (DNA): TGTGCCAGCAGTGAAGCCCACAGGCAGGTCTACACCTTC.